Given below is one T cell receptor beta chain in context. Repertoires were generated with immunoSEQ multiplex PCR, while TCRdb's copy carries only in-frame clones and drops some. The repertoire includes around 19,000 clones, about 90% of them detected once, and under 15% sits in the top ten. This record comes from a study of T cell clones after liver transplantation. CDR3 length: 14 residues. Trimming shortened V by 6 bases and J by 0 bases, and 10 bases separated the two germline ends. Germline V gene sequence: CDR1 MNHEY, CDR2 SMNVEV (reference sequence). Sequenced here: CD8+ T cells from blood, sampled before liver transplant. The chain links TRBV27 to TRBJ2-3, with D perhaps being TRBD1 or TRBD2 (6 bases each). The source is a human donor who received a liver transplant. The CDR3 protein is CASSGGASTDTQYF. Written as DNA, the CDR3 is TGTGCCAGCAGCGGGGGCGCTAGCACAGATACGCAGTATTTT.